This passage covers 16 T cell receptor beta chains from one sample sequenced in a study of shared clonotypes between healthy human individuals. Method: immunoSEQ multiplex PCR; TCRdb's copy keeps in-frame clones and lacks some. Altogether millions of clones are present, 90% to 95% being singletons, with the ten largest covering 0.1% to 0.15%. Sequenced input: naive CD4+ T cells sorted from blood. Documented subset: CD45RA+ positively selected. The source of these receptors is a man in his late teens or twenties in good health.

This chain connects TRBV7-6 to TRBJ2-7; D remains ambiguous. Germline lookup yields CDR1 SGHVS and CDR2 FNYEAQ. The CDR3 runs to 12 residues. V was cut by 1 base and J by 5 bases, with 6 bases left in between. CDR3 residues: CASSLDGNEQYF. CDR3 DNA: TGTGCCAGCAGCTTAGATGGGAACGAGCAGTACTTC.

The J gene is TRBJ2-1, the V gene TRBV19; 8 nucleotides match TRBD2. The V segment lost 3 bases and the J segment 7 bases; nucleotides outside the gene matches: 5. This CDR3 comprises 14 residues. Germline V gene data show CDR1 as LNHDA and CDR2 as SQIVND (reference sequence). The CDR3 here is CASSISGSVNEQFF. The CDR3 DNA reads as TGTGCCAGTAGTATCAGCGGGAGTGTGAATGAGCAGTTCTTC.

The J gene is TRBJ1-2, the V gene TRBV7-2; 7 bases align to TRBD1. The germline CDR1 and CDR2 sequences are SGHTA and FQGNSA. The CDR3 extends over 17 amino acids. Losses at the gene ends were 1 base for V and 3 bases for J; bases not matched to a gene: 11. The CDR3 protein is CASSLVSAGTVYYGYTF. CDR3 sequence (DNA): TGTGCCAGCAGCTTAGTGTCCGCCGGGACAGTTTACTATGGCTACACCTTC. The entire variable domain, with the rest obtained from reference TRBV7-2 and TRBJ1-2, is as follows: GAGVSQSPSNKVTEKGKDVELRCDPISGHTALYWYRQSLGQGLEFLIYFQGNSAPDKSGLPSDRFSAERTGGSVSTLTIQRTQQEDSAVYLCASSLVSAGTVYYGYTFGSGTRLTVV.

This chain connects TRBV27 to TRBJ1-2; tentative D call: TRBD1 (5 bases). The CDR3 runs 12 residues. V was trimmed by 3 bases and J by 4 bases, leaving 6 bases between them. Germline CDR1 MNHEY, CDR2 SMNVEV (reference sequence). CDR3 nucleotides: TGTGCCAGCAGTTTTACAGGCTATGGCTACACCTTC. This gives the protein CASSFTGYGYTF.

This chain uses TRBV11-2 with TRBJ1-1, with D perhaps matching TRBD1 (6 bases). The V and J ends lost 1 base and 10 bases respectively, with 13 bases between them. Germline CDR1 SGHAT, CDR2 FQNNGV. This CDR3 spans 13 amino acids. In DNA, the CDR3 is TGTGCCAGCAGCTTAGGGGACACCCGGGGAGCTTTCTTT. Translation: CASSLGDTRGAFF.

The chain is built from TRBV29-1 and TRBJ2-7, with TRBD2 matching 12 bases. The V segment lost 3 bases and the J segment 7 bases; nucleotides outside the gene matches: 4. The germline V gene has CDR1 SQVTM and CDR2 ANQGSEA. The CDR3 loop spans 13 amino acids. Here the CDR3 reads CSVDLLAGGEQYF. CDR3 DNA: TGCAGCGTTGATCTACTAGCGGGGGGTGAGCAGTACTTC.

J is TRBJ2-7 and V is TRBV6-8, with 9 bases matching TRBD2. V shed 6 bases, J shed 4 bases, and the junction held 10 bases outside the gene matches. Germline CDR1 is MNHGY and CDR2 is SAAAGT. CDR3 size: 15 residues. In nucleotides, the CDR3 is TGTGCCAGCAGGACCCGAAAGCGGGAGGTATACGAGCAGTACTTC. Its protein is CASRTRKREVYEQYF.

The chain employs TRBV6-1 and TRBJ1-2, with 9 bases fitting TRBD1. Per the germline V gene, CDR1 is MNHNS and CDR2 is SASEGT. CDR3 length equals 15 residues. V lost 5 bases, J lost 3 bases, and 7 bases stayed unmatched. In DNA, the CDR3 is TGTGCCAGCAGTCCACCACAGGGGGCGTACTATGGCTACACCTTC. Translated, it gives CASSPPQGAYYGYTF.

The J gene is TRBJ2-1, the V gene TRBV10-3; D may be TRBD2 (5 bases). Germline CDR1 and CDR2: ENHRY and SYGVKD. V lost 4 bases and J 5 bases, leaving 6 bases between the germline ends. The length of the CDR3 is 12 residues. CDR3 sequence: CAISGADNEQFF. The CDR3 coding sequence is TGTGCCATCAGTGGAGCGGACAATGAGCAGTTCTTC.

V gene TRBV9 combines with J gene TRBJ2-1, with D tentatively TRBD2 (6 bases). Germline loops: CDR1 SGDLS, CDR2 YYNGEE. The germline V and J ends were trimmed by 0 bases and 9 bases, with 7 bases remaining between them. CDR3 length: 12 amino acids. CDR3 in DNA: TGTGCCAGCAGCGTAGGGAGGGGTGAGCAGTTCTTC. Translation: CASSVGRGEQFF.

This clone was observed once. The V and J genes are TRBV18 and TRBJ1-6, with 9 bases fitting TRBD1. Losses at the gene ends were 6 bases for V and 8 bases for J; bases not matched to a gene: 5. Germline CDR1 reads KGHSH; CDR2 reads LQKENI. This CDR3 has 14 amino acids. CDR3 DNA: TGTGCCAGCTCCCCGGGACAGGGTCATTCACCCCTCCACTTT. As protein: CASSPGQGHSPLHF.

The V call is TRBV29-1, the J call TRBJ2-3, with D possibly TRBD2 on 5 matching bases. CDR1 is SQVTM and CDR2 is ANQGSEA in the germline V gene. The CDR3 covers 14 residues. Trimming took off 3 bases at V and 4 bases at J, with 14 bases between the two ends. CDR3: CSVEVRAGADTQYF. The CDR3 nucleotides read TGCAGCGTTGAGGTTCGCGCCGGGGCAGATACGCAGTATTTT.

J is TRBJ2-7 and V is TRBV5-4; 13 bases map to TRBD2. The germline V gene has CDR1 SGHNT and CDR2 YYREEE (reference sequence). V trimming: 4 bases; J trimming: 7 bases; junction bases outside the gene matches: 11. The CDR3 length is 16 residues. The chain's CDR3 is CASSHPGTSGTLEQYF. The CDR3 bases are TGTGCCAGCAGCCATCCCGGGACTAGCGGGACTCTGGAGCAGTACTTC.

The chain combines TRBV12-1 with TRBJ2-2; the tabulated D call, TRBD2, remains unverified against the DNA. TRBV12-1 is assigned pseudogene status. The CDR3 runs to 12 residues. CDR3: CASSFFSGELFF. The CDR3 region has the DNA TGTGCCAGCAGCTTTTTCTCCGGGGAGCTGTTTTTT.

The V call is TRBV7-2, the J call TRBJ2-7; TRBD1 aligns across 9 bases. The CDR3 is made up of 15 amino acids. CDR1 is SGHTA and CDR2 is FQGNSA in the germline V gene. The trim removed 6 bases at V and 2 bases at J, leaving 8 bases unmatched. CDR3 protein: CASSQNRGPPYEQYF. The CDR3 DNA sequence: TGTGCCAGCAGTCAAAACAGGGGGCCCCCCTACGAGCAGTACTTC.

This clone was found once. This rearrangement joins TRBV11-2 to TRBJ2-7; D may correspond to TRBD1 or TRBD2 (5 bases each). Germline V gives CDR1 SGHAT, CDR2 FQNNGV. Trimming removed 5 bases from V and 1 base from J, with 15 bases in between. The CDR3 covers 15 residues. Here the CDR3 DNA reads TGTGCCAGCAGCCTCACTAGTCAGGGTTCCTACGAGCAGTACTTC. Encoded protein: CASSLTSQGSYEQYF. The whole variable domain, remainder taken from reference TRBV11-2 and TRBJ2-7, is EAGVAQSPRYKIIEKRQSVAFWCNPISGHATLYWYQQILGQGPKLLIQFQNNGVVDDSQLPKDRFSAERLKGVDSTLKIQPAKLEDSAVYLCASSLTSQGSYEQYFGPGTRLTVT.